The clone carrying this T cell receptor (beta chain) was seen just once. Its antigen is not identified. This record belongs to a study of cytomegalovirus exposure and HLA in healthy donors. Broader study findings: Researchers counted around 160 TCR beta chains as cytomegalovirus-associated.

Produced via immunoSEQ multiplex PCR; TCRdb's table is partial and in-frame only. The data hold under 100,000 clones, with 84% observed a single time. The sequenced sample was PBMCs. This clonotype was obtained from a woman aged 18-30 years in good health and CMV-seropositive.

The CDR3 loop is CASSSLQEANYGYTF. The CDR3 region has the DNA TGTGCCAGCAGTTCTTTACAAGAAGCTAACTATGGCTACACCTTC. The chain is built from TRBV27 and TRBJ1-2; no clear D gene. This CDR3 region has 15 residues. From germline, CDR1 is MNHEY and CDR2 SMNVEV (reference sequence). Trimming removed 4 bases at V and 0 bases at J, with 12 bases between.